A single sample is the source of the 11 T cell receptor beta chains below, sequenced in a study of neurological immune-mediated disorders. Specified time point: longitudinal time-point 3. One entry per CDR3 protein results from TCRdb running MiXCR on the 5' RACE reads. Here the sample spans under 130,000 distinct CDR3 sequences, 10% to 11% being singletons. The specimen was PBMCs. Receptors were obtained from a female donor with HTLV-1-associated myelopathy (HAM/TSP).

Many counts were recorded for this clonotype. As DNA, the CDR3 is TGCAGTGCCCAACCGGGGGGGCCCTACAATGAGCAGTTCTTC. Its protein product is CSAQPGGPYNEQFF. The chain uses TRBV20-1 and TRBJ2-1; 8 bases line up with TRBD2. This CDR3 comprises 14 residues. J lost 2 bases, V lost 6 bases, and 6 bases had no gene match. Germline V gene lookup returns CDR1 DFQATT and CDR2 SNEGSKA (reference sequence).

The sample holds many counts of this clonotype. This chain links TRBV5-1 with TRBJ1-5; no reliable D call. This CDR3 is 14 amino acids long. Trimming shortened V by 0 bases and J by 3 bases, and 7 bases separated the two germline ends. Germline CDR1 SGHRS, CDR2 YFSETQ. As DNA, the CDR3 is TGCGCCAGCAGCTTGGACCGAAACAATCAGCCCCAGCATTTT. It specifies CASSLDRNNQPQHF.

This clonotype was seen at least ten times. CDR3 amino acids: CASRGQEYNEQFF. CDR3 nucleotides: TGTGCCAGCAGGGGACAGGAATACAATGAGCAGTTCTTC. This chain connects TRBV2 to TRBJ2-1, with 8 bases fitting TRBD1. The J segment lost 4 bases and the V segment lost 6 bases, leaving 2 bases of the junction unmatched. The germline V gene has CDR1 SNHLY and CDR2 FYNNEI. The CDR3 has 13 amino acids.

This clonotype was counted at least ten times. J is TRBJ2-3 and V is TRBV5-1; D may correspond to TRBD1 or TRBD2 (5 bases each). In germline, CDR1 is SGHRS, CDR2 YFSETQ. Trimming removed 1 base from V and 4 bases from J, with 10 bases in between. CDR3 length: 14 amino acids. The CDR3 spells CASSLWGFADTQYF. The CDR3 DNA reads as TGCGCCAGCAGCTTGTGGGGGTTTGCAGATACGCAGTATTTT.

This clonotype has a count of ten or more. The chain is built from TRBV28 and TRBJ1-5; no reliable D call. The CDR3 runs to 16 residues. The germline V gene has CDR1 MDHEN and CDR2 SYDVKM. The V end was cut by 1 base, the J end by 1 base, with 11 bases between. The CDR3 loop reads CASSLYRLYSNQPQHF. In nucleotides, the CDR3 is TGTGCCAGCAGTTTATATCGGCTCTACAGCAATCAGCCCCAGCATTTT.

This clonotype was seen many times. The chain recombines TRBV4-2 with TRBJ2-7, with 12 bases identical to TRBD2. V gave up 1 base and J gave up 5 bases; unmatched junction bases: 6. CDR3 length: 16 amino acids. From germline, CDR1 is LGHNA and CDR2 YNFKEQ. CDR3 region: CASSQGLAGDAHEQYF. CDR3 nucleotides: TGTGCCAGCAGCCAAGGACTAGCGGGGGACGCCCACGAGCAGTACTTC.

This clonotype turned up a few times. In DNA, the CDR3 is TGCAGTGCTAGAGATTTCGAGGGGGCCGGAGAGACCCAGTACTTC. It is translated as CSARDFEGAGETQYF. The chain carries TRBV20-1 and TRBJ2-5, with 7 bases that match TRBD1. The V segment lost 0 bases and the J segment 4 bases; nucleotides outside the gene matches: 8. The germline V gene encodes CDR1 DFQATT and CDR2 SNEGSKA (reference sequence). The CDR3 is 15 residues long.

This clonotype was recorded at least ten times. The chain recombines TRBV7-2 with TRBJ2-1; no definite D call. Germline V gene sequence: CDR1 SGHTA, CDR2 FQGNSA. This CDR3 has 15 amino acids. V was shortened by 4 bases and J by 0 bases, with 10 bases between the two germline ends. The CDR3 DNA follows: TGTGCCAGCAGCTCCGATATAAGCTCCTACAATGAGCAGTTCTTC. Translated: CASSSDISSYNEQFF.

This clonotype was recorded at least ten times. Written as DNA, the CDR3 is TGTGCCACTCGACCGGGACCCCTAAACACTGAAGCTTTCTTT. Its translation: CATRPGPLNTEAFF. The rearrangement uses TRBV6-1 and TRBJ1-1; perhaps TRBD1 as D (5 bases). Germline V gene sequence: CDR1 MNHNS, CDR2 SASEGT. The length of the CDR3 is 14 residues. Trimming took 10 bases from V and 2 from J, leaving 17 bases between them.

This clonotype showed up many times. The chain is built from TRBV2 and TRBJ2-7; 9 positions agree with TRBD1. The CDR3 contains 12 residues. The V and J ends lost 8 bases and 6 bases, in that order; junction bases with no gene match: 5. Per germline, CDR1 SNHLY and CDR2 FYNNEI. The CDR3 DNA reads TGTGCCAGCTCTCAGGGACAGGGCGAGCAGTACTTC. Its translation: CASSQGQGEQYF.

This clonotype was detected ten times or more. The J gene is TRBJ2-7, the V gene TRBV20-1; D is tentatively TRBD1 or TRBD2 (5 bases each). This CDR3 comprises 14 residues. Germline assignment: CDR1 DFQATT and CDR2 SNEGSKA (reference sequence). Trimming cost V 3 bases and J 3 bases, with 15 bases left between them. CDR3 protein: CSASPQGRIYEQYF. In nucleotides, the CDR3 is TGCAGTGCTAGTCCCCAGGGACGGATCTACGAGCAGTACTTC.